These T cell receptor beta chains were read from a single sample in a study of blood T cell repertoires in COVID-19. TCRdb keeps only in-frame clones here, not all; method: immunoSEQ multiplex PCR. The repertoire holds more than 300,000 clones, roughly nine tenths seen once, with under 7.5% in the top ten. The sample consisted of peripheral blood. The receptors derive from a man aged 18 to 30 who had recovered from COVID-19. Each CDR3 is given with its conserved first and last residue. The D gene is left open where the match is weak. The listing skips clone size in some rows; elsewhere it reads once, few, many or a size class.

D gene	V gene	clone size	J gene	CDR3 DNA	CDR3 protein
TRBD1	TRBV14	-	TRBJ2-5	TGTGCCAGCAGCCATCAGTCGTGGACAGGGGGGGAGACCCAGTACTTC	CASSHQSWTGGETQYF
TRBD1	TRBV18	-	TRBJ1-2	TGTGCCAGCTCACCACTTGACCGACAGGGGGCTAACTATGGCTACACCTTC	CASSPLDRQGANYGYTF
-	TRBV27	-	TRBJ2-7	TGTGCCAGCCGTCGGACCGGGACAACCTCCTACGAGCAGTACTTC	CASRRTGTTSYEQYF
TRBD2	TRBV4-2	-	TRBJ2-7	TGTGCCAGCAGCACTCGACTAGCGGGAGTTTCCTACGAGCAGTACTTC	CASSTRLAGVSYEQYF
-	TRBV29-1	once	TRBJ2-3	TGCAGCGTGGGGGGACTTAGCACAGATACGCAGTATTTT	CSVGGLSTDTQYF
-	TRBV4-1	-	TRBJ2-3	TGCGCCAGCAGCCAAGGGACCTTCGGAGCGGATAGCACAGATACGCAGTATTTT	CASSQGTFGADSTDTQYF
-	TRBV27	-	TRBJ1-2	TGTGCCAGCAGTTTACTCGATTGGCAGGATATCTATGGCTACACCTTC	CASSLLDWQDIYGYTF
TRBD1	TRBV6-2/TRBV6-3	-	TRBJ1-1	TGTGCCAGCAGCCCAGGGGGACAGGGACGGACTGAAGCTTTCTTT	CASSPGGQGRTEAFF
TRBD1	TRBV30	-	TRBJ1-2	TGTGCCTGGAGTCTCAGGACAGGGTATGGCTACACCTTC	CAWSLRTGYGYTF
-	TRBV2	-	TRBJ2-5	TGTGCCAGCCTAGGCCAAGAGACCCAGTACTTC	CASLGQETQYF
-	TRBV12-3/TRBV12-4	-	TRBJ2-1	TGTGCCAGCAGGAAGGGGCTCAATGAGCAGTTCTTC	CASRKGLNEQFF
-	TRBV4-3	-	TRBJ2-7	TGCGCCAGCAGCCAAGAACGCGGGCAGGGGTATTACGAGCAGTACTTC	CASSQERGQGYYEQYF
-	TRBV10-2	-	TRBJ1-1	TGCGCCAGCCATTCACCCGGGTCTCAAGCTTTCTTT	CASHSPGSQAFF